The sequence of this T cell receptor (beta chain) was determined in a study of blood T cell repertoires in COVID-19. Background on the study: Collection of acute and convalescent COVID-19 samples took place in the United States, Italy and Spain.

Here immunoSEQ multiplex PCR was the method, and the copy in TCRdb shows in-frame clones only, minus some. Of approximately 300,000 clones listed, roughly nine tenths are singletons. The source material was peripheral blood. The TCR originated in a woman younger than 45 with COVID-19, enrolled during active disease.

CDR3 in amino acids: CASRRLNTGELFF. CDR3 bases: TGTGCCAGTAGGAGACTAAACACCGGGGAGCTGTTTTTT. This chain links TRBV19 with TRBJ2-2; the D gene is possibly TRBD2 (5 bases). The CDR3 is made up of 13 amino acids. Germline CDR1 LNHDA, CDR2 SQIVND (reference sequence). The V gene lost 6 bases and the J gene lost 2 bases, with 7 bases spanning the gap.